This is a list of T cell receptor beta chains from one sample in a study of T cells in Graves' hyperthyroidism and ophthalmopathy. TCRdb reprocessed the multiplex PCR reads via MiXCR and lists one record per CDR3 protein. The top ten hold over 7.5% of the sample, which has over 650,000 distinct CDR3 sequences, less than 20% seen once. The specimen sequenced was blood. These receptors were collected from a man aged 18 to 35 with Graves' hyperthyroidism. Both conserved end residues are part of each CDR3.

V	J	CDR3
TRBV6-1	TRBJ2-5	CASSDAFDGGETQYF
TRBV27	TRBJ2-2	CASSLYSNTGELFF
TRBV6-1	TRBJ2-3	CASRSGINTQYF
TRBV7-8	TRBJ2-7	CASSLANSAYEQYF
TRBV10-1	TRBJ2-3	CASSEGRLTDTQYF
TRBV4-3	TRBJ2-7	CASSQEGRSTYEQYF
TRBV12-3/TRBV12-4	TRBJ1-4	CASTASGANEKLFF
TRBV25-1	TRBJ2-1	CASSGYSGRNNNEQFF
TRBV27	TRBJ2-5	CASSLLTNVETQYF
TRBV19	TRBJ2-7	CASSIFQGSYEQYF